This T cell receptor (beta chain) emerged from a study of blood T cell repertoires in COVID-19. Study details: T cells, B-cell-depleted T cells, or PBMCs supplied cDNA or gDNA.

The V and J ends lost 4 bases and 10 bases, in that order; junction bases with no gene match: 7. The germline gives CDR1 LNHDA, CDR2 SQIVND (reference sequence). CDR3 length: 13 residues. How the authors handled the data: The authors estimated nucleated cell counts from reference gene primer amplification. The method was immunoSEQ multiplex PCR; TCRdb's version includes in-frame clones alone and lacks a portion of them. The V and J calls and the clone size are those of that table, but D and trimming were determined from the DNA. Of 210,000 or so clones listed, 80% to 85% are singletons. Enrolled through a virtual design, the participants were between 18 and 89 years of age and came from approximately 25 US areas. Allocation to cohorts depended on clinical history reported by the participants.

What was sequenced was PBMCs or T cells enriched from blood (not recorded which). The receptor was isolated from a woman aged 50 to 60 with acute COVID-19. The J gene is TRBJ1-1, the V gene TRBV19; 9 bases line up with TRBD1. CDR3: CASSTGTGLRAFF. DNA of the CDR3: TGTGCCAGTAGTACCGGGACAGGGTTGAGAGCTTTCTTT.